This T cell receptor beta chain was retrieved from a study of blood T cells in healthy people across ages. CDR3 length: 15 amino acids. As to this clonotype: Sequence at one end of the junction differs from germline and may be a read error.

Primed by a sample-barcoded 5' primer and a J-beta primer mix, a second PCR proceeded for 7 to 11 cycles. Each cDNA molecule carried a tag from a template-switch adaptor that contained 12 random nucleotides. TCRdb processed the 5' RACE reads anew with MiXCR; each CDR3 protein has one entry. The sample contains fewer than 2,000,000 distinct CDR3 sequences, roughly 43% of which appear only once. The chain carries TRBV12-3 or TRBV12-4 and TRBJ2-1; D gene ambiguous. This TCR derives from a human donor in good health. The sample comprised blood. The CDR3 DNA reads TGTGCCAGCAGCCGACACACCTCCTCCTACAATGGGCAGTTCTTC. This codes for CASSRHTSSYNGQFF.